Each of the 29 T cell receptor beta chains below was sequenced from the same sample in a study of shared clonotypes between healthy human individuals. Naive CD8 cells lacked CD45RO, underwent positive selection for CCR7 and left out terminally differentiated effector memory CD45RA+ cells. TCRdb keeps only in-frame clones here, not all; method: immunoSEQ multiplex PCR. The sample has about 2.1 million clones; just over 90% are singletons. Sequencing was carried out using naive CD8+ T cells from PBMCs. These receptors were obtained from a man younger than 35 in good health. Some clones in this sample may be carry-over from other donors' samples.

The chain employs TRBV9 and TRBJ2-5; 9 bases agree with TRBD1. CDR3 length: 15 residues. The J segment lost 4 bases and the V segment lost 3 bases, leaving 7 bases of the junction unmatched. Germline CDR1 reads SGDLS; CDR2 reads YYNGEE. This chain's CDR3 is CASSGRDREGETQYF. The CDR3 region has the DNA TGTGCCAGCAGCGGCCGGGACAGGGAAGGAGAGACCCAGTACTTC.

The rearrangement joins TRBV9 to TRBJ1-1; D gene unclear. The CDR3 length is 15 residues. The V end was cut by 0 bases, the J end by 2 bases, with 11 bases between. CDR1 is SGDLS and CDR2 is YYNGEE in the germline V gene. This chain's CDR3 is CASSVDLRLNTEAFF. The CDR3 coding sequence is TGTGCCAGCAGCGTAGATCTGAGGCTAAACACTGAAGCTTTCTTT.

V gene TRBV4-3 combines with J gene TRBJ2-1; possible D gene TRBD1, 5 bases. CDR3 length equals 13 residues. In germline, CDR1 is LGHNA, CDR2 YSLEER. Trimming removed 4 bases at V and 7 bases at J, with 11 bases between. The CDR3 sequence is CASSPGQGNEQFF. The DNA for the CDR3 is TGCGCCAGCAGCCCCGGCCAGGGAAATGAGCAGTTCTTC.

This clone was recorded once. The genes are TRBV7-9 and TRBJ2-7; maybe TRBD1 (6 bases). Germline lookup yields CDR1 SEHNR and CDR2 FQNEAQ (reference sequence). V lost 5 bases and J 5 bases, leaving 10 bases between the germline ends. The CDR3 runs 12 residues. The CDR3 coding sequence is TGTGCCAGCAGCGGAGAGGGGGACGAGCAGTACTTC. This gives the protein CASSGEGDEQYF.

V gene TRBV7-5 combines with J gene TRBJ2-2; TRBD1, the table's D call, lacks a check against the DNA. TRBV7-5 represents a pseudogene. CDR3 length equals 15 residues. This CDR3 reads CVRSLPGPSTGELFF. In DNA, the CDR3 is TGTGTCAGAAGCTTACCAGGGCCTAGCACCGGGGAGCTGTTTTTT.

V usage is TRBV7-9 and J usage is TRBJ2-1; 8 positions match TRBD2. The trim removed 4 bases at V and 7 bases at J, leaving 0 bases unmatched. Germline CDR1 and CDR2: SEHNR and FQNEAQ (reference sequence). The CDR3 runs 12 residues. The CDR3, as DNA: TGTGCCAGCAGCTCTAGCGGGAATGAGCAGTTCTTC. It is translated as CASSSSGNEQFF.

This clone was seen only once. The genes are TRBV10-3 and TRBJ1-1, with a weak D call TRBD1 (5 bases). V was clipped by 2 bases and J by 6 bases, with 10 bases between them. CDR3 length: 13 residues. From germline, CDR1 is ENHRY and CDR2 SYGVKD. As DNA, the CDR3 is TGTGCCATCAGTGAGCCTGGGGCTGCTGAAGCTTTCTTT. Translating it yields CAISEPGAAEAFF.

The chain links TRBV29-1 to TRBJ1-1, with a weak D call TRBD1 (5 bases). Germline-derived CDR1 and CDR2 are SQVTM and ANQGSEA. This CDR3 is 13 amino acids long. V was trimmed by 4 bases and J by 6 bases, leaving 15 bases between them. The CDR3 DNA follows: TGCAGCGTTGGGGGAGGGGCCGGACCTGAAGCTTTCTTT. Protein: CSVGGGAGPEAFF. The variable domain in full, completed from reference TRBV29-1 and TRBJ1-1, reads SAVISQKPSRDICQRGTSLTIQCQVDSQVTMMFWYRQQPGQSLTLIATANQGSEATYESGFVIDKFPISRPNLTFSTLTVSNMSPEDSSIYLCSVGGGAGPEAFFGQGTRLTVV.

This rearrangement joins TRBV7-2 to TRBJ2-7; D is unclear. V lost 2 bases and J lost 0, with 8 bases in between. CDR1 is SGHTA, CDR2 FQGNSA, per germline. The length of the CDR3 is 14 residues. The CDR3 reads CASSLYDSSYEQYF. DNA of the CDR3: TGTGCCAGCAGCTTATATGACTCCTCCTACGAGCAGTACTTC.

This sequence joins TRBV7-6 and TRBJ1-6; D gene uncertain. Trimming removed 5 bases from V and 4 bases from J, with 15 bases in between. The germline CDR1 and CDR2 sequences are SGHVS and FNYEAQ. This CDR3 comprises 16 residues. The CDR3 DNA reads as TGTGCCAGCAGCCTGGAAACGGGAGTTTATAATTCACCCCTCCACTTT. Translation gives CASSLETGVYNSPLHF.

The J gene is TRBJ2-2, the V gene TRBV5-1, with 11 nucleotides matching TRBD2. The CDR3 is 15 amino acids. Germline-derived CDR1 and CDR2 are SGHRS and YFSETQ. Trimming removed 2 bases from V and 6 bases from J; junction bases left unmatched: 3. The CDR3 region is CASSFQTSGAGELFF. The CDR3 nucleotides read TGCGCCAGCAGCTTCCAGACTAGCGGGGCCGGGGAGCTGTTTTTT.

The rearrangement joins TRBV6-6 to TRBJ2-7; TRBD2 aligns across 13 bases. J gave up 4 bases and V 6 bases, and 6 bases lay outside the gene matches. Germline values: CDR1 MNHNY, CDR2 SVGAGI (reference sequence). The CDR3 sequence is 15 residues long. CDR3 region: CASRQLAGGPYEQYF. CDR3 in DNA: TGTGCCAGCAGGCAACTAGCGGGAGGGCCTTACGAGCAGTACTTC.

The chain has TRBV19 and TRBJ2-7; D ambiguous. The CDR3 length is 14 residues. Germline loops: CDR1 LNHDA, CDR2 SQIVND (reference sequence). The ends were cut back, 5 bases at V and 0 bases at J, with 11 bases in the middle. The CDR3 sequence: CASSVSGVSYEQYF. CDR3 nucleotide sequence: TGTGCCAGTAGTGTCTCTGGGGTCTCCTACGAGCAGTACTTC.

This clone turned up a few times. A junction end diverges from the germline sequence, so it may reflect a read error. This chain uses TRBV11-3 with TRBJ2-3, with D perhaps TRBD2 (6 bases). The length of the CDR3 is 8 residues. CDR1 is SGHNT, CDR2 YENEEA, per germline. The CDR3 DNA reads TGTGCCAGCACGGGGACTCATTTT. It encodes CASTGTHF.

The J gene is TRBJ2-2, the V gene TRBV14, with D possibly matching TRBD1 (5 bases). V was pared by 0 bases and J by 3 bases, with 8 bases between. Germline V gene data show CDR1 as SGHDN and CDR2 as FVKESK. The CDR3 length is 15 residues. Here the CDR3 reads CASSQERTYTGELFF. The CDR3 DNA follows: TGTGCCAGCAGCCAAGAGCGGACATACACCGGGGAGCTGTTTTTT.

The V call is TRBV2, the J call TRBJ1-4; D is unresolved. Germline V gives CDR1 SNHLY, CDR2 FYNNEI. The CDR3 is 15 amino acids. V was clipped by 1 base and J by 3 bases, with 9 bases between them. As DNA, the CDR3 is TGTGCCAGCAGTGAAGGGCTTTTGGCTAATGAAAAACTGTTTTTT. Its protein product is CASSEGLLANEKLFF.

As to this clone: At the DNA level, this CDR3 is encoded by other sequences in the same sample as well. V gene TRBV2 combines with J gene TRBJ1-3, with D unclear. Germline values: CDR1 SNHLY, CDR2 FYNNEI. The CDR3 spans 15 residues. V shed 1 base and J shed 0 bases, with 7 bases lying between them. This CDR3 is CASSEGRSSGNTIYF. CDR3 DNA sequence: TGTGCCAGCAGTGAAGGGCGCTCCTCTGGAAACACCATATATTTT.

The chain uses TRBV29-1 and TRBJ2-1; a possible D gene is TRBD2 (5 bases). CDR1 is SQVTM, CDR2 ANQGSEA, per germline. Trimming pared 1 base from V and 7 bases from J, leaving 11 bases between. The CDR3 consists of 13 residues. The CDR3 DNA follows: TGCAGCGTTGAAGTGTTAGCGCGAAATGAGCAGTTCTTC. This gives the protein CSVEVLARNEQFF.

J is TRBJ2-1 and V is TRBV4-1; D ambiguous. The CDR3 sequence is 17 residues long. V was trimmed by 1 base and J by 0 bases, leaving 13 bases between them. From germline, CDR1 is MGHRA and CDR2 YSYEKL. The CDR3 region has the DNA TGCGCCAGCAGCCAAGCGGGTGGAGCTAGCTCCTACAATGAGCAGTTCTTC. It yields the protein CASSQAGGASSYNEQFF.

The V gene is TRBV29-1, the J gene TRBJ2-5, with D possibly being TRBD2 (5 bases). The DNA matches TRBJ2-7 better at its end, which makes the J call doubtful. Germline V gene data show CDR1 as SQVTM and CDR2 as ANQGSEA. This CDR3 comprises 11 residues. Written as DNA, the CDR3 is TGCAGCGTATGGGAGAATTACGAGCAGTACTTC. This codes for CSVWENYEQYF.

The chain is built from TRBV28 and TRBJ1-5; D is unresolved. Trimming shortened V by 5 bases and J by 7 bases, and 9 bases separated the two germline ends. Germline V gene sequence: CDR1 MDHEN, CDR2 SYDVKM. The CDR3 extends over 12 amino acids. The CDR3 protein is CASSPLPQPQHF. The CDR3 bases are TGTGCCAGCAGTCCACTACCCCAGCCCCAGCATTTT.

The chain carries TRBV10-3 and TRBJ2-2; D is unclear. V was pared by 0 bases and J by 5 bases, with 13 bases between. Germline CDR1 ENHRY, CDR2 SYGVKD. The CDR3 contains 16 residues. The CDR3 reads CAISESTGSRTGELFF. CDR3 DNA sequence: TGTGCCATCAGTGAGTCGACTGGCAGCAGGACCGGGGAGCTGTTTTTT.

This rearrangement joins TRBV7-3 to TRBJ1-2; TRBD1 might be the D (5 bases). The CDR3 spans 15 residues. Germline values: CDR1 SGHTA, CDR2 FQGTGA. Deletions cut 5 bases from V and 3 bases from J, with 16 bases between. CDR3 sequence reads: CASSPEAGLHYGYTF. In DNA, the CDR3 is TGTGCCAGCAGCCCGGAGGCAGGGCTTCACTATGGCTACACCTTC.

The rearrangement joins TRBV19 to TRBJ2-3, with 9 bases fitting TRBD2. The V gene end was trimmed by 6 bases and the J gene end by 0 bases; junction bases not matched to a gene: 4. The CDR3 totals 15 residues. The V gene's germline CDR1 is LNHDA and CDR2 SQIVND (reference sequence). This chain's CDR3 is CASRLTSGSTDTQYF. The CDR3 DNA is TGTGCCAGTAGGCTAACTAGCGGGAGCACAGATACGCAGTATTTT.

This chain uses TRBV9 with TRBJ2-1; D is unclear. The CDR3 is 14 residues long. The germline V and J ends were trimmed by 1 base and 0 bases, with 5 bases remaining between them. The germline V gene encodes CDR1 SGDLS and CDR2 YYNGEE. Here the CDR3 DNA reads TGTGCCAGCAGCGTACTCGACTCCTACAATGAGCAGTTCTTC. It translates to CASSVLDSYNEQFF.

The gene calls are TRBV9 and TRBJ2-1, with TRBD2 matching 14 bases. Germline V gene lookup returns CDR1 SGDLS and CDR2 YYNGEE. This CDR3 has 16 residues. The V and J ends lost 0 bases and 9 bases, in that order; junction bases with no gene match: 5. CDR3 in DNA: TGTGCCAGCAGCGTAGTGGGGACTAGCGGGAGTGGTGAGCAGTTCTTC. It is translated as CASSVVGTSGSGEQFF.

Details on this clone: This sample includes further DNA sequences coding for the same CDR3. The DNA for the CDR3 is TGTGCCAGCAGTTCCCTATATAGCAATCAGCCCCAGCATTTT. Protein sequence: CASSSLYSNQPQHF. The rearrangement uses TRBV28 and TRBJ1-5; D is ambiguous. Germline V gives CDR1 MDHEN, CDR2 SYDVKM. The V end was cut by 4 bases, the J end by 0 bases, with 7 bases between. This CDR3 is 14 amino acids long.

This rearrangement joins TRBV5-8 to TRBJ2-7; the D gene is possibly TRBD1 (6 bases). CDR3 size: 16 residues. Per germline, CDR1 SGHTS and CDR2 YDEGEE. The V end lost 4 bases, the J end lost 0 bases, and 17 bases lay between the germline ends. The CDR3 DNA reads as TGTGCCAGCAGCCATCTGTGGGACAACGACTCCTACGAGCAGTACTTC. This gives the protein CASSHLWDNDSYEQYF.

The chain links TRBV7-8 to TRBJ2-5, with D possibly matching TRBD2 (6 bases). Germline V lookup: CDR1 SGHVS, CDR2 FQNEAQ. The CDR3 has 14 residues. V was shortened by 1 base and J by 5 bases, with 11 bases between the two germline ends. CDR3 protein: CASSLVVSGETQYF. CDR3 bases: TGTGCCAGCAGCTTAGTGGTGAGCGGGGAGACCCAGTACTTC.